This T cell receptor (beta chain) was captured in a study of vaccination and CD4 T cells after COVID-19. CDR1 and CDR2 (germline): MGHDK, SYGVNS. Unmatched junction bases numbered 13, after V lost 3 bases and J lost 12 bases. This CDR3 has 14 amino acids. Sequencing of cultured CD4+ T cell DNA used the Oncomine TCR Beta short-read assay. Extraction of genomic DNA was performed on cultured CD4+ T cells. TCRdb itself ran the PCR reads through MiXCR, one entry per CDR3 protein. The data hold approximately 8,800 distinct CDR3 sequences, with less than 45% observed a single time. On this clonotype itself: Its antigen is unidentified.

The sample's treatment: roughly 10-day PBMC culture with coronavirus spike peptide pools or control peptides (ViraFEST assay). These CD4+ T cells came from an unexposed donor, sampled before the COVID-19 pandemic (2011-2018). This TCR was recovered from a human donor in good health. The sequenced material came from CD4+ T cells from blood, cultured in vitro. V gene TRBV25-1 combines with J gene TRBJ2-7, with TRBD2 matching over 8 bases. CDR3 amino acids: CASSESREVPYLYF. CDR3 bases: TGTGCCAGCAGTGAGTCGCGGGAGGTACCTTATCTGTACTTC.